Listed below are T cell receptor beta chains from one sample, sequenced in a study of blood T cell repertoires in COVID-19. Profiled with immunoSEQ multiplex PCR; TCRdb holds only in-frame clones, not every one. The data show about 190,000 clones, about 85% seen once. Sample: peripheral blood. Receptors originate from an older man with COVID-19, enrolled during active disease. CDR3s include the opening cysteine and the closing phenylalanine or tryptophan. D genes are given only for firm matches. Rows may omit the clone size; those that give it use once, few, many or a size class.

V gene: TRBV7-2; D gene: TRBD1; clone size: -; J gene: TRBJ1-2; CDR3 protein: CASSRGQGDGYTF; CDR3 DNA: TGTGCCAGCAGCCGGGGACAGGGTGACGGCTACACCTTC
V gene: TRBV2; D gene: TRBD1; clone size: few; J gene: TRBJ1-5; CDR3 protein: CASSEARGGLSQPQHF; CDR3 DNA: TGTGCCAGCAGTGAAGCGCGAGGGGGCTTGTCGCAGCCCCAGCATTTT
V gene: TRBV9; D gene: -; clone size: -; J gene: TRBJ2-3; CDR3 protein: CASSPRAGTPTDTQYF; CDR3 DNA: TGTGCCAGCAGCCCGAGAGCGGGGACACCCACAGATACGCAGTATTTT
V gene: TRBV3-1/TRBV3-2; D gene: TRBD1; clone size: -; J gene: TRBJ1-2; CDR3 protein: CASSQEQGRNYGYTF; CDR3 DNA: TGTGCCAGCAGCCAAGAACAGGGGCGGAACTATGGCTACACCTTC
V gene: TRBV12-5; D gene: -; clone size: -; J gene: TRBJ1-3; CDR3 protein: CASGLGGAAGNTIYF; CDR3 DNA: TGTGCTAGTGGTCTGGGGGGAGCGGCTGGAAACACCATATATTTT
V gene: TRBV15; D gene: -; clone size: few; J gene: TRBJ1-1; CDR3 protein: CATSRVEGKNTEAFF; CDR3 DNA: TGTGCCACCAGCAGGGTGGAGGGCAAGAACACTGAAGCTTTCTTT
V gene: TRBV29-1; D gene: -; clone size: -; J gene: TRBJ2-3; CDR3 protein: CSVAVPTSTDTQYF; CDR3 DNA: TGCAGCGTTGCGGTACCTACTAGCACAGATACGCAGTATTTT
V gene: TRBV7-2; D gene: TRBD1; clone size: -; J gene: TRBJ1-4; CDR3 protein: CASSLQGATEKLFF; CDR3 DNA: TGTGCCAGCAGCTTACAGGGGGCCACTGAAAAACTGTTTTTT
V gene: TRBV5-5; D gene: TRBD1; clone size: once; J gene: TRBJ1-6; CDR3 protein: CASSLVQGTSPLHF; CDR3 DNA: TGTGCCAGCAGCTTGGTACAGGGGACCTCACCCCTCCACTTT
V gene: TRBV5-1; D gene: TRBD1; clone size: -; J gene: TRBJ1-4; CDR3 protein: CASSLGGQSLEKLFF; CDR3 DNA: TGCGCCAGCAGCTTGGGGGGACAGTCCCTTGAAAAACTGTTTTTT
V gene: TRBV9; D gene: TRBD1; clone size: -; J gene: TRBJ1-4; CDR3 protein: CASSETGQGNEKLFF; CDR3 DNA: TGTGCCAGCAGCGAGACGGGACAGGGGAATGAAAAACTGTTTTTT
V gene: TRBV7-9; D gene: TRBD1; clone size: -; J gene: TRBJ1-4; CDR3 protein: CASSSPDRGVPYEKLFF; CDR3 DNA: TGTGCCAGCAGTTCGCCGGACAGGGGGGTCCCTTATGAAAAACTGTTTTTT
V gene: TRBV4-1; D gene: -; clone size: -; J gene: TRBJ1-3; CDR3 protein: CASSQDSSGNTIYF; CDR3 DNA: TGCGCCAGCAGCCAAGACAGCTCTGGAAACACCATATATTTT
V gene: TRBV7-8; D gene: -; clone size: -; J gene: TRBJ2-2; CDR3 protein: CASSLLRANTGELFF; CDR3 DNA: TGTGCCAGCAGCTTACTCAGGGCAAACACCGGGGAGCTGTTTTTT
V gene: TRBV9; D gene: TRBD1; clone size: -; J gene: TRBJ2-5; CDR3 protein: CASSVGQGKETQYF; CDR3 DNA: TGTGCCAGCAGCGTAGGACAGGGAAAAGAGACCCAGTACTTC
V gene: TRBV6-5; D gene: -; clone size: few; J gene: TRBJ2-1; CDR3 protein: CASRQAYNEQFF; CDR3 DNA: TGTGCCAGCAGACAAGCGTACAATGAGCAGTTCTTC
V gene: TRBV3-1/TRBV3-2; D gene: TRBD1; clone size: -; J gene: TRBJ1-2; CDR3 protein: CASSHLADRGAGYTF; CDR3 DNA: TGTGCCAGCAGCCATTTAGCCGACAGGGGGGCGGGCTACACCTTC
V gene: TRBV4-3; D gene: -; clone size: -; J gene: TRBJ1-5; CDR3 protein: CASSQQLVSNQPQHF; CDR3 DNA: TGCGCCAGCAGCCAACAACTGGTCAGCAATCAGCCCCAGCATTTT
V gene: TRBV28; D gene: -; clone size: -; J gene: TRBJ1-6; CDR3 protein: CASSFRENSPLHF; CDR3 DNA: TGTGCCAGCAGTTTTCGAGAAAATTCACCCCTCCACTTT
V gene: TRBV12-5; D gene: TRBD1; clone size: -; J gene: TRBJ2-2; CDR3 protein: CASGKGQGNTGELFF; CDR3 DNA: TGTGCTAGTGGAAAGGGACAGGGGAACACCGGGGAGCTGTTTTTT
V gene: TRBV4-2; D gene: TRBD1; clone size: -; J gene: TRBJ1-2; CDR3 protein: CASSPPGTGGSYGYTF; CDR3 DNA: TGTGCCAGCAGCCCCCCCGGGACAGGGGGCTCCTATGGCTACACCTTC
V gene: TRBV28; D gene: TRBD1; clone size: few; J gene: TRBJ1-2; CDR3 protein: CASRSTGVGYTF; CDR3 DNA: TGTGCCAGCAGATCCACAGGGGTAGGCTACACCTTC
V gene: TRBV5-4; D gene: TRBD1; clone size: -; J gene: TRBJ2-6; CDR3 protein: CASSPWTGGSSGANVLTF; CDR3 DNA: TGTGCCAGCAGCCCTTGGACAGGGGGCTCATCCGGGGCCAACGTCCTGACTTTC
V gene: TRBV4-3; D gene: TRBD2; clone size: -; J gene: TRBJ2-5; CDR3 protein: CASSQDHWLAGGQETQYF; CDR3 DNA: TGCGCCAGCAGCCAAGATCATTGGCTAGCGGGGGGCCAAGAGACCCAGTACTTC
V gene: TRBV18; D gene: -; clone size: -; J gene: TRBJ1-2; CDR3 protein: CASSPGANYGYTF; CDR3 DNA: TGTGCCAGCTCACCGGGGGCGAACTATGGCTACACCTTC
V gene: TRBV19; D gene: TRBD1; clone size: once; J gene: TRBJ2-1; CDR3 protein: CASSISGQAYNEQFF; CDR3 DNA: TGTGCCAGTAGTATATCGGGACAGGCCTACAATGAGCAGTTCTTC
V gene: TRBV5-6; D gene: -; clone size: -; J gene: TRBJ2-5; CDR3 protein: CASSSDYRGTQYF; CDR3 DNA: TGTGCCAGCAGCTCGGACTACCGCGGGACCCAGTACTTC
V gene: TRBV9; D gene: TRBD1; clone size: -; J gene: TRBJ1-3; CDR3 protein: CASSVDRVGNTIYF; CDR3 DNA: TGTGCCAGCAGCGTCGACAGGGTAGGGAACACCATATATTTT
V gene: TRBV5-1; D gene: -; clone size: once; J gene: TRBJ2-7; CDR3 protein: CASSLGSGGAYEQYF; CDR3 DNA: TGCGCCAGCAGCTTGGGGTCGGGGGGCGCGTACGAGCAGTACTTC
V gene: TRBV7-9; D gene: -; clone size: -; J gene: TRBJ1-2; CDR3 protein: CASSFLAGVYGYTF; CDR3 DNA: TGTGCCAGCAGCTTCCTAGCCGGGGTCTATGGCTACACCTTC
V gene: TRBV7-2; D gene: -; clone size: -; J gene: TRBJ2-3; CDR3 protein: CASSFERRTQYF; CDR3 DNA: TGTGCCAGCAGCTTTGAGAGGCGGACGCAGTATTTT
V gene: TRBV5-4; D gene: -; clone size: -; J gene: TRBJ2-7; CDR3 protein: CASSSTQGWGSEQYF; CDR3 DNA: TGTGCCAGCAGCTCGACACAGGGCTGGGGCTCCGAGCAGTACTTC
V gene: TRBV13; D gene: -; clone size: -; J gene: TRBJ1-1; CDR3 protein: CASSVSRGNTEAFF; CDR3 DNA: TGTGCCAGCAGCGTGTCCAGGGGGAACACTGAAGCTTTCTTT
V gene: TRBV5-1; D gene: -; clone size: -; J gene: TRBJ1-1; CDR3 protein: CASSLVTGSTEAFF; CDR3 DNA: TGCGCCAGCAGCTTGGTAACGGGTAGCACTGAAGCTTTCTTT
V gene: TRBV4-3; D gene: -; clone size: -; J gene: TRBJ1-1; CDR3 protein: CASSQDIGGAEAFF; CDR3 DNA: TGCGCCAGCAGCCAAGATATTGGGGGGGCTGAAGCTTTCTTT
V gene: TRBV11-3; D gene: TRBD1; clone size: -; J gene: TRBJ1-4; CDR3 protein: CASSLEVSDRVDVRTNEKLFF; CDR3 DNA: TGTGCCAGCAGCTTAGAAGTTAGCGACAGGGTAGATGTGAGGACTAATGAAAAACTGTTTTTT
V gene: TRBV19; D gene: TRBD1; clone size: -; J gene: TRBJ2-2; CDR3 protein: CASSMTGASGELFF; CDR3 DNA: TGTGCCAGTAGTATGACAGGGGCCTCCGGGGAGCTGTTTTTT
V gene: TRBV5-6; D gene: -; clone size: -; J gene: TRBJ1-5; CDR3 protein: CASSLGGRVNQPQHF; CDR3 DNA: TGTGCCAGCAGCTTGGGGGGCAGGGTCAATCAGCCCCAGCATTTT
V gene: TRBV7-8; D gene: TRBD1; clone size: once; J gene: TRBJ1-5; CDR3 protein: CASSLDRVDQPQHF; CDR3 DNA: TGTGCCAGCAGCTTGGACAGGGTGGACCAGCCCCAGCATTTT
V gene: TRBV14; D gene: TRBD1; clone size: -; J gene: TRBJ2-7; CDR3 protein: CASSQDLGGMSNF; CDR3 DNA: TGTGCCAGCAGCCAAGATCTAGGGGGCATGAGTAACTTC
V gene: TRBV5-1; D gene: -; clone size: -; J gene: TRBJ1-2; CDR3 protein: CASSLAGDYGYTF; CDR3 DNA: TGCGCCAGCAGCTTGGCAGGTGACTATGGCTACACCTTC
V gene: TRBV19; D gene: -; clone size: -; J gene: TRBJ1-5; CDR3 protein: CASLRDNNQPQHF; CDR3 DNA: TGTGCCAGTCTCCGGGACAACAATCAGCCCCAGCATTTT
V gene: TRBV18; D gene: TRBD1; clone size: -; J gene: TRBJ2-2; CDR3 protein: CASSPGTGSTGELFF; CDR3 DNA: TGTGCCAGCTCACCAGGGACAGGGAGCACCGGGGAGCTGTTTTTT
V gene: TRBV3-1/TRBV3-2; D gene: TRBD1; clone size: -; J gene: TRBJ1-4; CDR3 protein: CASSSQGEKLFF; CDR3 DNA: TGTGCCAGCAGCTCACAGGGGGAAAAACTGTTTTTT
V gene: TRBV11-3; D gene: -; clone size: few; J gene: TRBJ2-5; CDR3 protein: CASSPAGLPEETQYF; CDR3 DNA: TGTGCCAGCAGTCCGGCGGGTTTGCCAGAAGAGACCCAGTACTTC
V gene: TRBV15; D gene: TRBD2; clone size: many; J gene: TRBJ2-4; CDR3 protein: CATRLAGGPFDIQYF; CDR3 DNA: TGTGCCACCAGACTAGCGGGGGGGCCGTTTGACATTCAGTACTTC